A single sample gave rise to the 5 T cell receptor beta chains below, sequenced in a study of spatial heterogeneity in lung cancer. Time point specified: sample taken at primary tumor resection. The study sequenced unsorted whole RNA from tumor, nontumor lung or frozen PBMC. TCRdb redid the calling of the 5' RACE reads with MiXCR, one entry per CDR3 protein. The top ten clones hold 6.5% to 9% of a sample with 20,000 to 25,000 distinct CDR3 sequences, 3.5% to 5% of them seen once. The sample consisted of PBMCs, taken at surgery. These receptors all stem from a male donor with early-stage non-small cell lung cancer.

This clonotype turned up a few times. The chain employs TRBV24-1 and TRBJ1-5; a possible D gene is TRBD1 (5 bases). The germline V and J ends were trimmed by 5 bases and 6 bases, with 13 bases remaining between them. This CDR3 contains 14 residues. Germline V gives CDR1 KGHDR, CDR2 SFDVKD. The CDR3 spells CATSGAGPRQPQHF. The CDR3 bases are TGTGCCACCAGTGGGGCAGGGCCGCGTCAGCCCCAGCATTTT.

This clonotype is labeled as medium-sized. V gene TRBV20-1 combines with J gene TRBJ1-4; perhaps TRBD1 as D (6 bases). With 4 bases removed from V and 0 bases from J, the gap between germline ends came to 18 bases. The germline V gene has CDR1 DFQATT and CDR2 SNEGSKA (reference sequence). The CDR3 extends over 17 amino acids. CDR3 DNA: TGCAGTGCTATGGATAACAGGGTATTGGCAACTAATGAAAAACTGTTTTTT. Translation: CSAMDNRVLATNEKLFF.

This clonotype was observed at least ten times. The V call is TRBV18, the J call TRBJ2-3; no clear D. The CDR3 sequence is 13 residues long. CDR1 KGHSH and CDR2 LQKENI come from the germline V gene. The V end lost 3 bases, the J end lost 1 base, and 5 bases lay between the germline ends. CDR3 protein: CASSPRRTDTQYF. The DNA of the CDR3 is TGTGCCAGCTCACCGAGACGCACAGATACGCAGTATTTT. Drawing the rest from reference TRBV18 and TRBJ2-3, the complete variable domain is NAGVMQNPRHLVRRRGQEARLRCSPMKGHSHVYWYRQLPEEGLKFMVYLQKENIIDESGMPKERFSAEFPKEGPSILRIQQVVRGDSAAYFCASSPRRTDTQYFGPGTRLTVL.

This clonotype was seen at least ten times. V usage is TRBV5-4 and J usage is TRBJ2-3; D possibly corresponds to TRBD2 (6 bases). This CDR3 is built from 14 residues. With 4 bases removed from V and 1 base from J, the gap between germline ends came to 10 bases. Per the germline V gene, CDR1 is SGHNT and CDR2 is YYREEE (reference sequence). CDR3 sequence: CASSPGTGTDTQYF. Written as DNA, the CDR3 is TGTGCCAGCAGCCCGGGGACTGGCACAGATACGCAGTATTTT.

In this sample, this clonotype turned up many times. V gene TRBV28 combines with J gene TRBJ1-4; the D is unclear. Trimming removed 5 bases at V and 0 bases at J, with 16 bases between. The CDR3 is 17 residues long. Per the germline V gene, CDR1 is MDHEN and CDR2 is SYDVKM. CDR3 sequence reads: CASSAIGKGATNEKLFF. The CDR3 coding sequence is TGTGCCAGCAGTGCGATCGGGAAAGGCGCAACTAATGAAAAACTGTTTTTT.